This passage covers 16 T cell receptor beta chains from one sample sequenced in a study of monozygotic twins with cystic fibrosis. Generated by immunoSEQ multiplex PCR, the TCRdb table keeps only in-frame clones and is missing some. The table shows about 26,000 clones, with 95% to 97% occurring only once. The sample comprised blood. All receptors derive from a girl aged 2-9 years with cystic fibrosis.

The chain employs TRBV5-6 and TRBJ2-2, with D perhaps matching TRBD1 (5 bases). With 4 bases removed from V and 6 bases from J, the gap between germline ends came to 10 bases. Germline assignment: CDR1 SGHDT and CDR2 YYEEEE. CDR3 length equals 13 residues. The CDR3 loop reads CASSQGLSGELFF. The CDR3, as DNA: TGTGCCAGCAGCCAGGGCTTATCCGGGGAGCTGTTTTTT.

The chain combines TRBV4-2 with TRBJ2-3; 7 bases agree with TRBD2. V trimming: 0 bases; J trimming: 4 bases; junction bases outside the gene matches: 10. The CDR3 totals 17 residues. Germline lookup yields CDR1 LGHNA and CDR2 YNFKEQ. The DNA of the CDR3 is TGTGCCAGCAGCCAAGATTTGGGGGGAGGGCCCGCAGATACGCAGTATTTT. Translation gives CASSQDLGGGPADTQYF.

The chain links TRBV30 to TRBJ1-3; a possible D gene is TRBD1 (5 bases). The length of the CDR3 is 11 residues. Trimming took off 3 bases at V and 7 bases at J, with 7 bases between the two ends. CDR1 is GTSNPN, CDR2 SVGIG, per germline (reference sequence). Here the CDR3 DNA reads TGTGCCTGGAGCGCAGGGAACACCATATATTTT. It specifies CAWSAGNTIYF.

The rearrangement links TRBV7-2 to TRBJ1-2, with 9 nucleotides matching TRBD1. This CDR3 spans 17 amino acids. Looked up from germline, CDR1 is SGHTA and CDR2 is FQGNSA. The J segment lost 3 bases and the V segment lost 2 bases, leaving 10 bases of the junction unmatched. In DNA form, the CDR3 reads TGTGCCAGCAGCTTAATTTTGGGGACAGGGAAGCACTATGGCTACACCTTC. It is translated as CASSLILGTGKHYGYTF.

The chain links TRBV27 to TRBJ2-1, with D tentatively TRBD1 (5 bases). Trimming took off 1 base at V and 0 bases at J, with 16 bases between the two ends. Per germline, CDR1 MNHEY and CDR2 SMNVEV (reference sequence). The CDR3 covers 18 residues. CDR3 sequence: CASSLLGLGQSSYNEQFF. DNA for the CDR3: TGTGCCAGCAGTTTATTGGGGCTCGGTCAAAGCTCCTACAATGAGCAGTTCTTC.

The rearrangement uses TRBV6-5 and TRBJ1-1, with no clear D. The CDR3 loop spans 15 amino acids. The germline CDR1 and CDR2 sequences are MNHEY and SVGAGI. Trimming cost V 0 bases and J 0 bases, with 8 bases left between them. In DNA form, the CDR3 reads TGTGCCAGCAGTTACTCCGGAGGTTTGAACACTGAAGCTTTCTTT. Amino acids: CASSYSGGLNTEAFF.

The chain carries TRBV4-1 and TRBJ1-1; 11 bases match TRBD1. Trimming cost V 0 bases and J 3 bases; bases outside gene matches: 15. The CDR3 consists of 20 residues. Germline CDR1 and CDR2: MGHRA and YSYEKL. The CDR3 loop reads CASSQDRFGTGGGVYTEAFF. For the CDR3, the DNA is TGCGCCAGCAGCCAAGATCGGTTTGGGACAGGGGGAGGCGTTTACACTGAAGCTTTCTTT.

The chain employs TRBV2 and TRBJ2-5, with TRBD1 matching 9 bases. Germline CDR1 SNHLY, CDR2 FYNNEI. V lost 7 bases, J lost 3 bases, and 9 bases stayed unmatched. This CDR3 is built from 15 residues. CDR3 nucleotide sequence: TGTGCCAGCACCCCGGGGACAGGGCGAGAAGAGACCCAGTACTTC. This gives the protein CASTPGTGREETQYF.

The chain uses TRBV28 and TRBJ1-5; D is unresolved. The CDR3 sequence is 11 residues long. Per the germline V gene, CDR1 is MDHEN and CDR2 is SYDVKM. The ends were cut back, 4 bases at V and 9 bases at J, with 7 bases in the middle. The chain's CDR3 is CASSSPSPQHF. In DNA, the CDR3 is TGTGCCAGCAGTTCCCCTTCGCCCCAGCATTTT. Together with reference TRBV28 and TRBJ1-5, the CDR3 gives the full variable domain: DVKVTQSSRYLVKRTGEKVFLECVQDMDHENMFWYRQDPGLGLRLIYFSYDVKMKEKGDIPEGYSVSREKKERFSLILESASTNQTSMYLCASSSPSPQHFGDGTRLSIL.

The chain's CDR3 is CSVEETSGRGETQYF. In nucleotides, the CDR3 is TGCAGCGTTGAAGAGACTAGCGGGAGAGGAGAGACCCAGTACTTC. The gene calls are TRBV29-1 and TRBJ2-5; TRBD2 aligns across 12 bases. Unmatched junction bases numbered 3, after V lost 0 bases and J lost 4 bases. Per germline, CDR1 SQVTM and CDR2 ANQGSEA. This CDR3 has 15 residues. Full variable domain (rest looked up from reference TRBV29-1 and TRBJ2-5): SAVISQKPSRDICQRGTSLTIQCQVDSQVTMMFWYRQQPGQSLTLIATANQGSEATYESGFVIDKFPISRPNLTFSTLTVSNMSPEDSSIYLCSVEETSGRGETQYFGPGTRLLVL.

This sequence joins TRBV20-1 and TRBJ2-7; 8 bases match TRBD2. V lost 7 bases and J lost 3; bases outside the gene matches: 2. Germline lookup yields CDR1 DFQATT and CDR2 SNEGSKA (reference sequence). The CDR3 has 11 amino acids. The chain's CDR3 is CSVREGYEQYF. Here the CDR3 DNA reads TGCAGTGTTCGGGAGGGCTACGAGCAGTACTTC.

The genes are TRBV7-9 and TRBJ2-1; 11 nucleotides line up with TRBD2. Germline V gene data show CDR1 as SEHNR and CDR2 as FQNEAQ (reference sequence). The CDR3 runs 16 residues. With V trimmed by 3 bases and J by 7 bases, 8 bases remained unmatched. In nucleotides, the CDR3 is TGTGCCAGCAGCTTTGTAGCGGGAGGGCCCGATAATGAGCAGTTCTTC. Translation gives CASSFVAGGPDNEQFF.

The J gene is TRBJ2-2, the V gene TRBV6-4, with 10 bases aligning to TRBD2. After removal of 8 bases from V and 3 bases from J, the junction contained 6 bases not matched to a gene. The CDR3 sequence is 15 residues long. Germline values: CDR1 MRHNA, CDR2 SNTAGT. CDR3 bases: TGTGCCAGCTCCGAAGGGACTAGCGACACCGGGGAGCTGTTTTTT. Amino acids: CASSEGTSDTGELFF.

The CDR3 DNA sequence: TGCAGCGTGGGACCCGCGAGCCCCCTATATGGCTACACCTTC. Amino acids: CSVGPASPLYGYTF. The rearrangement links TRBV29-1 to TRBJ1-2, with a tentative D call TRBD1 (5 bases). This CDR3 is built from 14 residues. The germline V gene encodes CDR1 SQVTM and CDR2 ANQGSEA. V was shortened by 6 bases and J by 5 bases, with 19 bases between the two germline ends.

The chain uses TRBV11-2 and TRBJ2-6; D is ambiguous. V lost 5 bases and J 2 bases, leaving 4 bases between the germline ends. CDR3 length: 13 residues. Germline CDR1 and CDR2: SGHAT and FQNNGV. CDR3 region: CASSVPGANVLTF. CDR3 DNA sequence: TGTGCCAGCAGCGTCCCTGGGGCCAACGTCCTGACTTTC.

This chain links TRBV2 with TRBJ1-1; D not resolved. V lost 8 bases, J lost 1 base, and 11 bases lay in between. Germline values: CDR1 SNHLY, CDR2 FYNNEI. This CDR3 region has 13 residues. The CDR3 loop is CASLRTRNTEAFF. The DNA of the CDR3 is TGTGCCAGCTTGAGAACCCGGAACACTGAAGCTTTCTTT. Complete variable domain (other parts from reference TRBV2 and TRBJ1-1): EPEVTQTPSHQVTQMGQEVILRCVPISNHLYFYWYRQILGQKVEFLVSFYNNEISEKSEIFDDQFSVERPDGSNFTLKIRSTKLEDSAMYFCASLRTRNTEAFFGQGTRLTVV.